These 5 T cell receptor beta chains were sequenced from one sample in a study of blood T cells in healthy people across ages. A J-beta primer mix and a sample-barcoded 5' primer were used in a second PCR of about 6 to 12 cycles. TCRdb itself ran the 5' RACE reads through MiXCR, one entry per CDR3 protein. The table records about 1.4 million distinct CDR3 sequences, around 59% of them present only once. Sequences were obtained from blood. The receptors come from a man between 18 and 29 years old in good health.

The gene calls are TRBV4-2 and TRBJ1-1; D ambiguous. CDR3 length: 14 amino acids. Trimming removed 0 bases at V and 1 base at J, with 6 bases between. Germline CDR1 and CDR2: LGHNA and YNFKEQ. The DNA of the CDR3 is TGTGCCAGCAGCCAAGAGGTGGGGAACACTGAAGCTTTCTTT. This codes for CASSQEVGNTEAFF.

The rearrangement links TRBV2 to TRBJ2-4; D is ambiguous. CDR1 is SNHLY and CDR2 is FYNNEI in the germline V gene. Trimming cost V 8 bases and J 3 bases, with 8 bases left between them. This CDR3 has 12 residues. For the CDR3, the DNA is TGTGCCAGCGGTGTAAACAAAAACATTCAGTACTTC. As protein: CASGVNKNIQYF. The full variable domain, its missing parts supplied by reference TRBV2 and TRBJ2-4, is EPEVTQTPSHQVTQMGQEVILRCVPISNHLYFYWYRQILGQKVEFLVSFYNNEISEKSEIFDDQFSVERPDGSNFTLKIRSTKLEDSAMYFCASGVNKNIQYFGAGTRLSVL.

The gene calls are TRBV3-1 and TRBJ2-4; D is unclear. The assigned J gene may be wrong: the sequence end matches TRBJ2-7 better. CDR1 and CDR2 from the germline V gene are LGHDT and YNNKEL (reference sequence). CDR3 length equals 15 residues. CDR3: CASSQDVVETYEQYF. DNA for the CDR3: TGTGCCAGCAGCCAAGACGTGGTGGAAACCTACGAGCAGTACTTC.

The count of this clonotype is one. V is TRBV12-3 or TRBV12-4 and J is TRBJ2-4; TRBD2 matches 8 bases. V was pared by 5 bases and J by 13 bases, with 10 bases of the junction left unmatched. This CDR3 comprises 13 residues. As DNA, the CDR3 is TGTGCCAGCAGTGCCGGACTAGCCTGGGAGCAGTACTTC. Translation gives CASSAGLAWEQYF.

This rearrangement joins TRBV29-1 to TRBJ1-5; weak D call: TRBD1 (6 bases). The length of the CDR3 is 12 residues. The V and J ends lost 6 bases and 6 bases respectively, with 12 bases between them. From germline, CDR1 is SQVTM and CDR2 ANQGSEA. The CDR3 loop is CSVEGDGQPQHF. Written as DNA, the CDR3 is TGCAGCGTCGAGGGGGACGGTCAGCCCCAGCATTTT.